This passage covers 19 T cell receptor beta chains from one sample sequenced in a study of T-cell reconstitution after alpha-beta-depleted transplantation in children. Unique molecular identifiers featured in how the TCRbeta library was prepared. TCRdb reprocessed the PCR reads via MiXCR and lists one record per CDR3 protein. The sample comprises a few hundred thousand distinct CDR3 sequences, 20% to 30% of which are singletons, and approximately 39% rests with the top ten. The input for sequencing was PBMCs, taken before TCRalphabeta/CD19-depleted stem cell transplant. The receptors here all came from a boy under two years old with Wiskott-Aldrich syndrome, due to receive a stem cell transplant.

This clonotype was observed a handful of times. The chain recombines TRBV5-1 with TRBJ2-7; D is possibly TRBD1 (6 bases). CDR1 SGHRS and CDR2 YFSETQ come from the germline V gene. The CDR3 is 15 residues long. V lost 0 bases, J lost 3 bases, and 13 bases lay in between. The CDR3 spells CASSLEGGEGYEQYF. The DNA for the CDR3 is TGCGCCAGCAGCTTGGAAGGGGGAGAAGGCTACGAGCAGTACTTC.

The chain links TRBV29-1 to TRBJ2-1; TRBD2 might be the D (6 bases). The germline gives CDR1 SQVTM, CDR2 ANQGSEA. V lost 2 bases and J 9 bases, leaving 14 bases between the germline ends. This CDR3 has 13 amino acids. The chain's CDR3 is CSVERENGIEQFF. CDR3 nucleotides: TGCAGCGTTGAACGGGAGAACGGAATTGAGCAGTTCTTC.

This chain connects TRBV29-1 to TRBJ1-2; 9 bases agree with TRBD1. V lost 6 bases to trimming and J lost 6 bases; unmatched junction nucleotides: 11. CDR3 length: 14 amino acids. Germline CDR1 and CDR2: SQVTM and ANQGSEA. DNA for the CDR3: TGCAGCGTGTCACAGGGGGCAGGAAGTGATGGCTACACCTTC. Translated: CSVSQGAGSDGYTF.

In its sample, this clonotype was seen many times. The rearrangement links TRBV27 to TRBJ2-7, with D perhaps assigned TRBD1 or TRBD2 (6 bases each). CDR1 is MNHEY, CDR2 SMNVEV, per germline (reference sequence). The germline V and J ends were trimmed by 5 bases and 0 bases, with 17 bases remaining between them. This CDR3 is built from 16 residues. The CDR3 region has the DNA TGTGCCAGCAGTCACGTTGGGGGGCCGAGCTCCTACGAGCAGTACTTC. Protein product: CASSHVGGPSSYEQYF.

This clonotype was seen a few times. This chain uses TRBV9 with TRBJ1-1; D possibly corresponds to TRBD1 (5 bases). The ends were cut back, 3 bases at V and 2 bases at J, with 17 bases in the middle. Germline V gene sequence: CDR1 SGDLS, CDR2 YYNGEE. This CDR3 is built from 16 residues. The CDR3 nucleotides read TGTGCCAGCAGCGATAGCTCGGGGGGGAGAAACACTGAAGCTTTCTTT. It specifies CASSDSSGGRNTEAFF.

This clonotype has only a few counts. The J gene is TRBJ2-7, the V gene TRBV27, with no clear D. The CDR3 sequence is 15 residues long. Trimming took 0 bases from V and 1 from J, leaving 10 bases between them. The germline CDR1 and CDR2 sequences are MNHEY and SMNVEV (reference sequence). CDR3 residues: CASSLSLALSYEQYF. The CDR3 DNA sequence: TGTGCCAGCAGTTTATCCCTCGCCCTTTCCTACGAGCAGTACTTC.

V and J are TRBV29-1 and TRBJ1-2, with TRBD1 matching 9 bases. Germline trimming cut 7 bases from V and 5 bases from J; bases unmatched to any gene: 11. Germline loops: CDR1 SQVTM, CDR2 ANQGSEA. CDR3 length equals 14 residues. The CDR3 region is CSAAGDRVGYGYTF. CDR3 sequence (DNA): TGCAGCGCCGCGGGGGACAGGGTAGGGTATGGCTACACCTTC. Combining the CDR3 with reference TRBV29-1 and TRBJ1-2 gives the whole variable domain SAVISQKPSRDICQRGTSLTIQCQVDSQVTMMFWYRQQPGQSLTLIATANQGSEATYESGFVIDKFPISRPNLTFSTLTVSNMSPEDSSIYLCSAAGDRVGYGYTFGSGTRLTVV.

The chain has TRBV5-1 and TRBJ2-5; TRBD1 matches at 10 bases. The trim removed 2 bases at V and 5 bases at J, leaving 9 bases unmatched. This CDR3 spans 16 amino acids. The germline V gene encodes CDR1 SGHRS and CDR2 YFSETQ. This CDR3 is CASSFGRPGQGETQYF. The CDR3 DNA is TGCGCCAGCAGCTTCGGACGACCGGGACAGGGGGAGACCCAGTACTTC. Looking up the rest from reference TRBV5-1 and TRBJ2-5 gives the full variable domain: KAGVTQTPRYLIKTRGQQVTLSCSPISGHRSVSWYQQTPGQGLQFLFEYFSETQRNKGNFPGRFSGRQFSNSRSEMNVSTLELGDSALYLCASSFGRPGQGETQYFGPGTRLLVL.

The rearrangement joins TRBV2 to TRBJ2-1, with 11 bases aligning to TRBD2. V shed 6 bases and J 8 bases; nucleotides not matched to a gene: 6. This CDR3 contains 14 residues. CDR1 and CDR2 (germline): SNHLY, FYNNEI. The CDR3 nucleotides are TGTGCCAGCAGGAAGACTAGCGGGAACGATGAGCAGTTCTTC. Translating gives CASRKTSGNDEQFF.

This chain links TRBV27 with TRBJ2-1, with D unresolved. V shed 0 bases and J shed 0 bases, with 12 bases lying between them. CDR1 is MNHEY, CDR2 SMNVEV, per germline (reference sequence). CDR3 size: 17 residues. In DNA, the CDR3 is TGTGCCAGCAGTTTATCAAGGCGGAGTTTCTCCTACAATGAGCAGTTCTTC. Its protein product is CASSLSRRSFSYNEQFF.

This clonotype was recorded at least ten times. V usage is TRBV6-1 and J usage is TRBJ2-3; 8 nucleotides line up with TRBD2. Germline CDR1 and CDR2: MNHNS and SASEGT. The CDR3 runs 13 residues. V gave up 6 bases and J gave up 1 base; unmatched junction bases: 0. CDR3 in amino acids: CASRTSGTDTQYF. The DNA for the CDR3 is TGTGCCAGCAGGACTAGCGGCACAGATACGCAGTATTTT.

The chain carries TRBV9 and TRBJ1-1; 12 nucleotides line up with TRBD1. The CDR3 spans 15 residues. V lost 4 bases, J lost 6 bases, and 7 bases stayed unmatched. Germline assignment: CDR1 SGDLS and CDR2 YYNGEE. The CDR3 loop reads CASSSGTGGFAEAFF. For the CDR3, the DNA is TGTGCCAGCAGCTCCGGGACAGGGGGCTTCGCTGAAGCTTTCTTT.

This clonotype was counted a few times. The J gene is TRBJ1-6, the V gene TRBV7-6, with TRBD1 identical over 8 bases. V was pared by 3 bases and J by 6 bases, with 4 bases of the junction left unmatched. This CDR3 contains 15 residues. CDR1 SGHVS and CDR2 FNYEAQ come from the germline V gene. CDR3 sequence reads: CASSFLQGGNSPLHF. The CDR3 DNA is TGTGCCAGCAGCTTCCTACAGGGGGGTAATTCACCCCTCCACTTT.

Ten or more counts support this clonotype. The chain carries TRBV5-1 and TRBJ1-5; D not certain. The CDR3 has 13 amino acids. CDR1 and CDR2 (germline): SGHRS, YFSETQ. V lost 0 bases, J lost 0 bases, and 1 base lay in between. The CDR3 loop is CASSLDSNQPQHF. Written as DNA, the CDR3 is TGCGCCAGCAGCTTGGATAGCAATCAGCCCCAGCATTTT. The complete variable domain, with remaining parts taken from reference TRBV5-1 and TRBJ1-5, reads KAGVTQTPRYLIKTRGQQVTLSCSPISGHRSVSWYQQTPGQGLQFLFEYFSETQRNKGNFPGRFSGRQFSNSRSEMNVSTLELGDSALYLCASSLDSNQPQHFGDGTRLSIL.

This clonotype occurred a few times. This CDR3 is CASSLEALRRSGANVLTF. The CDR3 coding sequence is TGCGCCAGCAGCTTAGAGGCGCTCAGACGCTCTGGGGCCAACGTCCTGACTTTC. The chain recombines TRBV5-1 with TRBJ2-6; the D is unclear. The CDR3 spans 18 residues. Germline V CDR1 and CDR2: SGHRS, YFSETQ. Trimming left V 2 bases short and J 0 bases short, with 15 bases between.

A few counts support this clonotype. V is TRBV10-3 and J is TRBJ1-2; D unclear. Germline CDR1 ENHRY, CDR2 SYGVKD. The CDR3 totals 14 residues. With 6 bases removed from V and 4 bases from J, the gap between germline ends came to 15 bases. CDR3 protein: CAISVAKGPYGYTF. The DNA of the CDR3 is TGTGCCATCAGCGTAGCCAAGGGCCCCTATGGCTACACCTTC.

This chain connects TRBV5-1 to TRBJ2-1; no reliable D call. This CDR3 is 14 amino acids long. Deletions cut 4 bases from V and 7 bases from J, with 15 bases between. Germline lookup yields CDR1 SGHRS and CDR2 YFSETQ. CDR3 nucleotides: TGCGCCAGCAGCCCTCAATCTGGGCGGAATGAGCAGTTCTTC. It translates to CASSPQSGRNEQFF.

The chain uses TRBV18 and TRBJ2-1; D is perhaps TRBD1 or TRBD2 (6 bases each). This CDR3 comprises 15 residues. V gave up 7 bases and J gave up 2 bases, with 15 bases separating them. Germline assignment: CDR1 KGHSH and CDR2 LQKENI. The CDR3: CASYGRGVTYNEQFF. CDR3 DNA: TGTGCCAGCTACGGAAGGGGGGTGACCTACAATGAGCAGTTCTTC.

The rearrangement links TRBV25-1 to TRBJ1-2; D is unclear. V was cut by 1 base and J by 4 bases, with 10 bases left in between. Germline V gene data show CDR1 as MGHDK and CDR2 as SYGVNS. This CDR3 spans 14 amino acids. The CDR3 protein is CASSEWERGYGYTF. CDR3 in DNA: TGTGCCAGCAGTGAATGGGAGCGGGGCTATGGCTACACCTTC.